These 10 T cell receptor beta chains were sequenced from one sample in a study of shared clonotypes between healthy human individuals. Data came from immunoSEQ multiplex PCR; TCRdb stores just in-frame clones and leaves some out. This table has 1.4 million to 1.5 million clones, around 97% appearing once. Sequenced: naive CD4+ T cells sorted from blood. The subset was: CD45RA+ positively selected. These receptor sequences come from a man aged 25-45 years in good health.

The rearrangement links TRBV6-1 to TRBJ1-2; D ambiguous. This CDR3 has 13 amino acids. CDR1 MNHNS and CDR2 SASEGT come from the germline V gene. Between the trimmed V and J ends, which lost 0 bases and 8 bases, there was a span of 10 bases. In nucleotides, the CDR3 is TGTGCCAGCAGTGAAGCGCCGGCAATGGGCTACACCTTC. Protein: CASSEAPAMGYTF.

This clone has just one count. The chain recombines TRBV28 with TRBJ1-2; 7 bases match TRBD1. The CDR3 is 15 residues long. Germline-derived CDR1 and CDR2 are MDHEN and SYDVKM. V lost 6 bases and J lost 8; bases outside the gene matches: 15. CDR3 nucleotides: TGTGCCAGCAGGGATCGAGGGGGCCAGGGAGGAGGCTACACCTTC. It encodes CASRDRGGQGGGYTF.

This clone is a singleton in its sample. The chain employs TRBV29-1 and TRBJ1-2; no reliable D call. The germline CDR1 and CDR2 sequences are SQVTM and ANQGSEA. Trimming stripped 7 bases from V and 7 bases from J, with 10 bases between. CDR3 size: 10 residues. This CDR3 is CSALGLGYTF. The CDR3 DNA follows: TGCAGCGCCTTAGGGCTTGGCTACACCTTC.

The V gene is TRBV5-1, the J gene TRBJ2-1; 7 nucleotides line up with TRBD1. Germline CDR1 reads SGHRS; CDR2 reads YFSETQ. CDR3 size: 14 residues. Trimming took 3 bases from V and 7 from J; bases not matched to a gene: 7. CDR3 DNA: TGCGCCAGCAGCTCGCCAGGGGGAAAGAATGAGCAGTTCTTC. Its translation is CASSSPGGKNEQFF. Using reference TRBV5-1 and TRBJ2-1 for the parts outside the CDR3, the full variable domain is KAGVTQTPRYLIKTRGQQVTLSCSPISGHRSVSWYQQTPGQGLQFLFEYFSETQRNKGNFPGRFSGRQFSNSRSEMNVSTLELGDSALYLCASSSPGGKNEQFFGPGTRLTVL.

This chain links TRBV2 with TRBJ2-3; D possibly corresponds to TRBD2 (5 bases). Trimming removed 5 bases at V and 2 bases at J, with 14 bases between. The CDR3 loop spans 15 amino acids. Looked up from germline, CDR1 is SNHLY and CDR2 is FYNNEI. Here the CDR3 DNA reads TGTGCCAGCAGTCTGATCCCGGGATACACAGATACGCAGTATTTT. Translated: CASSLIPGYTDTQYF.

The V gene is TRBV28, the J gene TRBJ2-1; D may be TRBD1 (5 bases). Germline V gives CDR1 MDHEN, CDR2 SYDVKM. The CDR3 sequence is 14 residues long. V lost 3 bases and J lost 4, with 10 bases in between. The CDR3 protein is CASSFIRAYNEQFF. In DNA form, the CDR3 reads TGTGCCAGCAGTTTCATCAGGGCTTACAATGAGCAGTTCTTC.

J is TRBJ2-1 and V is TRBV15; no definite D call. Trimming pared 1 base from V and 9 bases from J, leaving 22 bases between. CDR1 is LNHNV, CDR2 YYDKDF, per germline (reference sequence). This CDR3 is 17 amino acids long. CDR3 coding DNA: TGTGCCACCAGCAGAGTAGTTTCGCCAAATGGGGTCAGTGAGCAGTTCTTC. Its translation: CATSRVVSPNGVSEQFF.

V is TRBV10-3 and J is TRBJ2-2, with D possibly matching TRBD1 (6 bases). Germline V gives CDR1 ENHRY, CDR2 SYGVKD. Trimming took 11 bases from V and 4 from J, leaving 14 bases between them. The CDR3 sequence is 13 residues long. DNA of the CDR3: TGTGCCTCAAGGGGGATCCTCACCGGGGAGCTGTTTTTT. Translating gives CASRGILTGELFF.

V is TRBV28 and J is TRBJ2-3; no reliable D call. Trimming removed 4 bases from V and 4 bases from J, with 21 bases in between. The length of the CDR3 is 17 residues. Germline values: CDR1 MDHEN, CDR2 SYDVKM. The CDR3 DNA sequence: TGTGCCAGCAGTTCTTCCGGCCTCAGCGATCCCGCAGATACGCAGTATTTT. It codes for CASSSSGLSDPADTQYF.

This chain joins TRBV7-2 and TRBJ2-3, with D tentatively TRBD1 (7 bases). Between the trimmed V and J ends, which lost 5 bases and 0 bases, there was a span of 18 bases. CDR1 is SGHTA, CDR2 FQGNSA, per germline. The length of the CDR3 is 17 residues. DNA of the CDR3: TGTGCCAGCAGCCCACGTGGTCAGGGGGGTAGCACAGATACGCAGTATTTT. Translation: CASSPRGQGGSTDTQYF. Complete variable domain (other parts from reference TRBV7-2 and TRBJ2-3): GAGVSQSPSNKVTEKGKDVELRCDPISGHTALYWYRQSLGQGLEFLIYFQGNSAPDKSGLPSDRFSAERTGGSVSTLTIQRTQQEDSAVYLCASSPRGQGGSTDTQYFGPGTRLTVL.